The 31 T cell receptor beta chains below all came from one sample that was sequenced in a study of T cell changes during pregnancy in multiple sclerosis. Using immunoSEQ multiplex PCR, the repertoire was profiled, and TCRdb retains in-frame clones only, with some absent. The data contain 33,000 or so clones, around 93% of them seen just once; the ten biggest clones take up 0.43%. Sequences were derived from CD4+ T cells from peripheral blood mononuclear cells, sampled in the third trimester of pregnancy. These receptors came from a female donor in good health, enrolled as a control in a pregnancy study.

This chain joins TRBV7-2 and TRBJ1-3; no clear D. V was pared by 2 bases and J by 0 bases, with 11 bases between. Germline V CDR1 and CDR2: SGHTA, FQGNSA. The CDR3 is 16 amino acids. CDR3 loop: CASSLLGESSGNTIYF. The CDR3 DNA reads TGTGCCAGCAGCTTACTAGGTGAAAGCTCTGGAAACACCATATATTTT. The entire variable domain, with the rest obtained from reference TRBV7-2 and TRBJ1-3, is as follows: GAGVSQSPSNKVTEKGKDVELRCDPISGHTALYWYRQSLGQGLEFLIYFQGNSAPDKSGLPSDRFSAERTGGSVSTLTIQRTQQEDSAVYLCASSLLGESSGNTIYFGEGSWLTVV.

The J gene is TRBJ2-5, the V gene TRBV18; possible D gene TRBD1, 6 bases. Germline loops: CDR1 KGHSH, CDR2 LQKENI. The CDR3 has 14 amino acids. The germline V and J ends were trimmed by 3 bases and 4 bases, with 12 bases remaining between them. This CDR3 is CASSPQTGGETQYF. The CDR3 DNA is TGTGCCAGCTCACCCCAGACAGGAGGAGAGACCCAGTACTTC.

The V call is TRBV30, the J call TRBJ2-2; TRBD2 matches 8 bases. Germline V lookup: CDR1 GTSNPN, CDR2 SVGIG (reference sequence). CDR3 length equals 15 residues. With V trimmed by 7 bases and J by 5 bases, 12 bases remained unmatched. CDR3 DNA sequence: TGTGCCTTCACAGCGGGGGCCACGGGGACCGGGGAGCTGTTTTTT. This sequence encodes CAFTAGATGTGELFF. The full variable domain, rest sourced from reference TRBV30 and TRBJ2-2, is SQTIHQWPATLVQPVGSPLSLECTVEGTSNPNLYWYRQAAGRGLQLLFYSVGIGQISSEVPQNLSASRPQDRQFILSSKKLLLSDSGFYLCAFTAGATGTGELFFGEGSRLTVL.

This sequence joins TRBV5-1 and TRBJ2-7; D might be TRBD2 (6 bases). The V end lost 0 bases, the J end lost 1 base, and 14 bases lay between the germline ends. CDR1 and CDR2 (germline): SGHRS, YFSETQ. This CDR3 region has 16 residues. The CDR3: CASSLGGAGSSYEQYF. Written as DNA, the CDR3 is TGCGCCAGCAGCTTGGGAGGGGCCGGGAGTTCCTACGAGCAGTACTTC.

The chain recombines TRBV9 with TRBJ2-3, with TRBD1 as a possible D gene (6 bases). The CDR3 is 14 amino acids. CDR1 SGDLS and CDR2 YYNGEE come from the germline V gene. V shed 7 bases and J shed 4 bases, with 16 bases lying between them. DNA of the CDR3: TGTGCCAGCGGCAGTTTTGGGGGCTCAGATACGCAGTATTTT. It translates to CASGSFGGSDTQYF.

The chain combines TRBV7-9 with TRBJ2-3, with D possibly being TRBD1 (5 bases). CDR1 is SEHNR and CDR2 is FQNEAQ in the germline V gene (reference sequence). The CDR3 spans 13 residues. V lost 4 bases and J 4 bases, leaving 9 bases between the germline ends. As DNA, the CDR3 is TGTGCCAGCAGCTCAGGGTTTTCAGATACGCAGTATTTT. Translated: CASSSGFSDTQYF. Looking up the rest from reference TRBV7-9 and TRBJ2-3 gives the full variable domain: DTGVSQNPRHKITKRGQNVTFRCDPISEHNRLYWYRQTLGQGPEFLTYFQNEAQLEKSRLLSDRFSAERPKGSFSTLEIQRTEQGDSAMYLCASSSGFSDTQYFGPGTRLTVL.

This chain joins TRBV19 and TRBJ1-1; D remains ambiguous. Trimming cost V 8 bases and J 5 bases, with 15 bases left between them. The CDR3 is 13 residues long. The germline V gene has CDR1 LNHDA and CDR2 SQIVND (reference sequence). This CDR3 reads CASRPAGVTEAFF. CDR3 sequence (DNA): TGTGCCAGTCGCCCCGCGGGTGTTACTGAAGCTTTCTTT.

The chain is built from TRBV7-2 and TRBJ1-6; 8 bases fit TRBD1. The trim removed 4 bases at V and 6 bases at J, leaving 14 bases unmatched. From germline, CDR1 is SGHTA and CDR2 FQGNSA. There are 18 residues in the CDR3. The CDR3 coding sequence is TGTGCCAGCAGCTCACTAGGAGGGACAGGTTATGGTAATTCACCCCTCCACTTT. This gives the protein CASSSLGGTGYGNSPLHF.

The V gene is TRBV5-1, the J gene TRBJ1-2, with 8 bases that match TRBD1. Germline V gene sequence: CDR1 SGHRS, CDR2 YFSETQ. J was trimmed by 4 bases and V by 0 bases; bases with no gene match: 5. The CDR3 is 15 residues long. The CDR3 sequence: CASSLGGTGGYGYTF. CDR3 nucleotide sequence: TGCGCCAGCAGCTTGGGGGGGACAGGTGGCTATGGCTACACCTTC.

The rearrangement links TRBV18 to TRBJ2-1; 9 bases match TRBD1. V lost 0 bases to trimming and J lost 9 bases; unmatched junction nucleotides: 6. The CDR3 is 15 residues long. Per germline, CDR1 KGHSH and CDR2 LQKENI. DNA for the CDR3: TGTGCCAGCTCACCACCAGGACAGGGGTCCAGTGAGCAGTTCTTC. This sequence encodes CASSPPGQGSSEQFF.

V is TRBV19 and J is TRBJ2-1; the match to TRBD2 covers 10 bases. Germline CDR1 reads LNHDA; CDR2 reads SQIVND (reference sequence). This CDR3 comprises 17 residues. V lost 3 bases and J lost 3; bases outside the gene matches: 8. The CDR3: CASSILLAGAIYNEQFF. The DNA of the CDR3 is TGTGCCAGTAGTATTTTGCTAGCGGGGGCGATCTACAATGAGCAGTTCTTC.

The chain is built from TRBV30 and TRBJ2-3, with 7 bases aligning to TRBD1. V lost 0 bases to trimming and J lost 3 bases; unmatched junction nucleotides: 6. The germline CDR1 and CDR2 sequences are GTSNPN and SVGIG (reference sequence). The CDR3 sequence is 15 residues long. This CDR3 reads CAWSVGQGVTDTQYF. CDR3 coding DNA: TGTGCCTGGAGTGTTGGGCAGGGGGTAACAGATACGCAGTATTTT.

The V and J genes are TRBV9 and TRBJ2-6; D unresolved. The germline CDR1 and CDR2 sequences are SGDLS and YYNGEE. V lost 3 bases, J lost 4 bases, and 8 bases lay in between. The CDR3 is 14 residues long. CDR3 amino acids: CASSAPVGANVLTF. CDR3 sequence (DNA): TGTGCCAGCAGCGCCCCAGTGGGGGCCAACGTCCTGACTTTC.

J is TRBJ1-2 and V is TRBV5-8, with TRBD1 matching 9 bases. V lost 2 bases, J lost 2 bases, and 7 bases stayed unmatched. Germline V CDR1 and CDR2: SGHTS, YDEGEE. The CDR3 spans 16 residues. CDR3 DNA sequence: TGTGCCAGCAGCTTTCGGGACAGGGCCCAAAACTATGGCTACACCTTC. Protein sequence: CASSFRDRAQNYGYTF.

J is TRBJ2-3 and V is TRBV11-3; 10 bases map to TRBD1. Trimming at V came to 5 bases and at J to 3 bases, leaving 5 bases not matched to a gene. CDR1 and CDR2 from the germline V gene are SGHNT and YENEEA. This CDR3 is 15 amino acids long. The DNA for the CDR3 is TGTGCCAGCAGCCCTAGGGGACAGGGGACAGATACGCAGTATTTT. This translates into CASSPRGQGTDTQYF.

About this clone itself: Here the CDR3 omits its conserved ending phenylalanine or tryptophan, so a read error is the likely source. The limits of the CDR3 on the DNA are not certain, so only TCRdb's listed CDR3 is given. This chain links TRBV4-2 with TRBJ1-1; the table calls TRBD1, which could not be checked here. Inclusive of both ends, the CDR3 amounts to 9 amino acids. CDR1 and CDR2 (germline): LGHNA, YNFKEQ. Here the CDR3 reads CASSQVGQV.

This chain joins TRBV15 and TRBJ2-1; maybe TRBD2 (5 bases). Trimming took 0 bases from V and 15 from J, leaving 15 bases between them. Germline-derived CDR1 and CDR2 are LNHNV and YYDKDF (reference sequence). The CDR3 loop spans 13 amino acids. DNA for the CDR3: TGTGCCACCAGCAGAGATCAGCTAGCCTTCTTGTTCTTC. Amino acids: CATSRDQLAFLFF.

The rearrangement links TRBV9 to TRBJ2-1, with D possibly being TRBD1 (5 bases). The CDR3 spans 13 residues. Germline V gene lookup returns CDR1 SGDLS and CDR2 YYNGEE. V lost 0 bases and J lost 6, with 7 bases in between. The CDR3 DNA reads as TGTGCCAGCAGCGTAGACAGGTCCAATGAGCAGTTCTTC. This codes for CASSVDRSNEQFF. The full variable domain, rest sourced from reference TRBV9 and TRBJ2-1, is DSGVTQTPKHLITATGQRVTLRCSPRSGDLSVYWYQQSLDQGLQFLIQYYNGEERAKGNILERFSAQQFPDLHSELNLSSLELGDSALYFCASSVDRSNEQFFGPGTRLTVL.

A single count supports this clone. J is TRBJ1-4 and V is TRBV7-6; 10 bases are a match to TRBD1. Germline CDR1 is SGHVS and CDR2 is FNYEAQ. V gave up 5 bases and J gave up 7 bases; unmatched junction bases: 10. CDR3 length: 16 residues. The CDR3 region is CASSPRQGALSEKLFF. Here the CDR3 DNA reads TGTGCCAGCAGCCCCCGACAGGGGGCTTTGAGTGAAAAACTGTTTTTT.

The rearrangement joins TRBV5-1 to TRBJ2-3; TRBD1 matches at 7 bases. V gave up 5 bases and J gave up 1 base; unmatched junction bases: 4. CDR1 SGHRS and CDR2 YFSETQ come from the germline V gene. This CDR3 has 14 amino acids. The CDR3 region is CASSRDSGTDTQYF. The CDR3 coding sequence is TGCGCCAGCAGTCGGGACAGCGGCACAGATACGCAGTATTTT. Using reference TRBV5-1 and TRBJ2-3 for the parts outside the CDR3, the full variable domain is KAGVTQTPRYLIKTRGQQVTLSCSPISGHRSVSWYQQTPGQGLQFLFEYFSETQRNKGNFPGRFSGRQFSNSRSEMNVSTLELGDSALYLCASSRDSGTDTQYFGPGTRLTVL.

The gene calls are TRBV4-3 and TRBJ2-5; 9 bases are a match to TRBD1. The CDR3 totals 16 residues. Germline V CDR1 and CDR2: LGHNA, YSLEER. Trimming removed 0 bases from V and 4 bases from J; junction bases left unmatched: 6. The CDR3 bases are TGCGCCAGCAGCCAAGATGGGACAGGGAATGGAGAGACCCAGTACTTC. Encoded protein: CASSQDGTGNGETQYF.

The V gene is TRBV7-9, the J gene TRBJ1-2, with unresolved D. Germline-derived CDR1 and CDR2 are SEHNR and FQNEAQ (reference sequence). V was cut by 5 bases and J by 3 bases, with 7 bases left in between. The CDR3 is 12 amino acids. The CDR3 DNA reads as TGTGCCAGCAGCCCCACGGACTATGGCTACACCTTC. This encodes CASSPTDYGYTF.

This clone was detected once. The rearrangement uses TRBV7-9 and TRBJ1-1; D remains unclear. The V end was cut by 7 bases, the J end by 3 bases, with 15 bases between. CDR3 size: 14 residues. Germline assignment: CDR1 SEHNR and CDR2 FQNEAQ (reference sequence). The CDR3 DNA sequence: TGTGCCAGCACCCCCCAGGCGCTCTACACTGAAGCTTTCTTT. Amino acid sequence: CASTPQALYTEAFF.

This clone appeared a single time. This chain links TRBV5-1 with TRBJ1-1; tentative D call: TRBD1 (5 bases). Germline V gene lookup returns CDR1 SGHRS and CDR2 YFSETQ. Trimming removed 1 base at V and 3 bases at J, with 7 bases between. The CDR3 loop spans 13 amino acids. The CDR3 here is CASSLRGDTEAFF. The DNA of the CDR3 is TGCGCCAGCAGCTTGCGGGGGGACACTGAAGCTTTCTTT.

This CDR3 is CASTGLAGGGGELFF. The CDR3 DNA reads as TGTGCCAGCACGGGACTAGCGGGGGGCGGTGGGGAGCTGTTTTTT. The gene calls are TRBV2 and TRBJ2-2, with 15 bases aligning to TRBD2. The J segment lost 8 bases and the V segment lost 7 bases, leaving 5 bases of the junction unmatched. Germline CDR1 and CDR2: SNHLY and FYNNEI. The CDR3 contains 15 residues. The full variable domain, in which reference TRBV2 and TRBJ2-2 provide the parts outside the CDR3, is EPEVTQTPSHQVTQMGQEVILRCVPISNHLYFYWYRQILGQKVEFLVSFYNNEISEKSEIFDDQFSVERPDGSNFTLKIRSTKLEDSAMYFCASTGLAGGGGELFFGEGSRLTVL.

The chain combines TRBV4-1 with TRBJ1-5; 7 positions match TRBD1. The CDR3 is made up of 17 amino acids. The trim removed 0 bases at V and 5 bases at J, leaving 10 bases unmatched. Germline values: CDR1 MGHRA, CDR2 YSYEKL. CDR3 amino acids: CASSQDGRGTEYQPQHF. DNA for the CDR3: TGCGCCAGCAGCCAAGATGGTAGAGGGACAGAGTATCAGCCCCAGCATTTT.

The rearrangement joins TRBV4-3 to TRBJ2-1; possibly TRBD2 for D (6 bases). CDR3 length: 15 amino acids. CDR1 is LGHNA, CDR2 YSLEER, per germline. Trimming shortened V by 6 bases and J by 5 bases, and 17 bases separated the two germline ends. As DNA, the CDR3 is TGCGCCAGCAGACCTGCACGGGGGATACACAATGAGCAGTTCTTC. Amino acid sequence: CASRPARGIHNEQFF.

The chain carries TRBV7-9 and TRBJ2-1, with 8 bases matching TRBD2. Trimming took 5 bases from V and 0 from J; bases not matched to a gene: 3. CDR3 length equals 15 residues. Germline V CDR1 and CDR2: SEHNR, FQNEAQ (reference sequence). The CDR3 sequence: CASSPGGGSYNEQFF. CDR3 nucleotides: TGTGCCAGCAGCCCCGGGGGGGGCTCCTACAATGAGCAGTTCTTC.

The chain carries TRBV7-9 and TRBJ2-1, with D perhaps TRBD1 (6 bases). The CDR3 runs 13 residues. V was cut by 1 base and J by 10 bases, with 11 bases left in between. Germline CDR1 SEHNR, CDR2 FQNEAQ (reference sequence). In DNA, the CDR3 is TGTGCCAGCAGCTTAGTACAGGGAAAGGAGCAGTTCTTC. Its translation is CASSLVQGKEQFF.

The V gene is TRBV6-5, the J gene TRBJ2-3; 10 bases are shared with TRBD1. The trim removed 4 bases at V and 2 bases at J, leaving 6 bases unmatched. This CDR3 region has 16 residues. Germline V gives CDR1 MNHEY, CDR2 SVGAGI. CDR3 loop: CASSSGQGVITDTQYF. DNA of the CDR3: TGTGCCAGCAGTTCAGGACAGGGGGTGATCACAGATACGCAGTATTTT.

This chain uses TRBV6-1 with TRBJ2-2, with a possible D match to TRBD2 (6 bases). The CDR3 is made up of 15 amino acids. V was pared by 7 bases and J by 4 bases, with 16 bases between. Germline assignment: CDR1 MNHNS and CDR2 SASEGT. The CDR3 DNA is TGTGCCAGCACCCGATCGGAGGGCTCCACCGGGGAGCTGTTTTTT. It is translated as CASTRSEGSTGELFF.